This T cell receptor beta chain was observed in a study of somatic mutations in cytotoxic T cells in rheumatoid arthritis. Study details: Among the T-cell populations stained with V beta antibodies, some were separated by flow sorting at nearly 100% purity, including V beta1+ cells whose TCRB was sequenced.

Flow cytometry was used to check the purity of CD4+ and CD8+ cells, which had been isolated by positive magnetic bead selection. The trim removed 5 bases at V and 1 base at J, leaving 9 bases unmatched. The CDR3 covers 16 residues. Germline values: CDR1 SGHDT, CDR2 YYEEEE. The table came from immunoSEQ multiplex PCR; TCRdb's copy has only in-frame clones and leaves some out. The sample lists around 19,000 clones, approximately 80% occurring once. Input material: CD8+ T cells sorted from blood. The gene calls are TRBV5-6 and TRBJ2-5; 9 positions agree with TRBD1. The clonotype comes from an adult with rheumatoid arthritis. CDR3 nucleotides: TGTGCCAGCAGAGAGGCGACAGGGGGAAGCCAAGAGACCCAGTACTTC. Translated: CASREATGGSQETQYF.